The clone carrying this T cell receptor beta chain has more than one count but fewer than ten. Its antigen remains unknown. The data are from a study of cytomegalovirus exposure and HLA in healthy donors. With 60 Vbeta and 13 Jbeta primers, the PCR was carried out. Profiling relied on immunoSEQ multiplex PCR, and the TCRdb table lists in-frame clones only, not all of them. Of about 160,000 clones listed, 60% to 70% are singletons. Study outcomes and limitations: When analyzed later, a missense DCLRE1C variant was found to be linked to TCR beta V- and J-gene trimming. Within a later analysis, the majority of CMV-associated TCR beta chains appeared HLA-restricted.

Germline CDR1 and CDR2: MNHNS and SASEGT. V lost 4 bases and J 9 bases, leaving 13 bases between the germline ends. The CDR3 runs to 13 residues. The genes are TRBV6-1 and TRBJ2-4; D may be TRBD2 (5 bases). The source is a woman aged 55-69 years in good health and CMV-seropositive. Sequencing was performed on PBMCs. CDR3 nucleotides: TGTGCCAGCAGTGTCTCTGGAGAGGGCATTCAGTACTTC. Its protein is CASSVSGEGIQYF.